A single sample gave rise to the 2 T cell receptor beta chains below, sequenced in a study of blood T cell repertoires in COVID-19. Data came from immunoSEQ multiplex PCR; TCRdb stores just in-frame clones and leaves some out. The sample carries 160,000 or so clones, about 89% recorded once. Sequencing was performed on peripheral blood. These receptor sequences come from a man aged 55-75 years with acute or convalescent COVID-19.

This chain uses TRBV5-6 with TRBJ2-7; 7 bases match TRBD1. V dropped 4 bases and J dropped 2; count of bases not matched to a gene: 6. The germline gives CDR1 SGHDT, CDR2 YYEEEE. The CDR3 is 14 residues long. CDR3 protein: CASSDLGTAYEQYF. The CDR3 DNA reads TGTGCCAGCAGCGACCTGGGGACAGCCTACGAGCAGTACTTC.

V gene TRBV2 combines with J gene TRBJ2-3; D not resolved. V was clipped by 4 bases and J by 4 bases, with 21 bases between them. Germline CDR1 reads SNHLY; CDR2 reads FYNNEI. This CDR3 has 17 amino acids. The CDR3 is CASSARVSPLAPDTQYF. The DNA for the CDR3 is TGTGCCAGCAGTGCCCGAGTGTCCCCCTTAGCACCAGATACGCAGTATTTT.